A single sample is the source of the 4 T cell receptor beta chains below, sequenced in a study of blood T cell repertoires in COVID-19. Assay: immunoSEQ multiplex PCR; the TCRdb copy retains only in-frame clones and omits some. This sample yields more than 300,000 clones, of which approximately 89% are seen a single time; 8.5% to 12% belongs to the top ten. Sample: peripheral blood. The receptor set was obtained from a woman aged 25 to 39 with COVID-19, enrolled during active disease.

The gene calls are TRBV5-4 and TRBJ1-6; no reliable D call. From germline, CDR1 is SGHNT and CDR2 YYREEE (reference sequence). The V end lost 2 bases, the J end lost 6 bases, and 9 bases lay between the germline ends. The CDR3 runs 14 residues. CDR3 loop: CASSLLDSNSPLHF. The CDR3, as DNA: TGTGCCAGCAGCTTACTCGATTCTAATTCACCCCTCCACTTT. Full variable domain (rest looked up from reference TRBV5-4 and TRBJ1-6): ETGVTQSPTHLIKTRGQQVTLRCSSQSGHNTVSWYQQALGQGPQFIFQYYREEENGRGNFPPRFSGLQFPNYSSELNVNALELDDSALYLCASSLLDSNSPLHFGNGTRLTVT.

This clone was found once. The chain employs TRBV7-9 and TRBJ2-5, with 15 positions matching TRBD2. Germline CDR1 SEHNR, CDR2 FQNEAQ (reference sequence). The CDR3 consists of 16 residues. Trimming took 5 bases from V and 4 from J; bases not matched to a gene: 5. The CDR3 nucleotides are TGTGCCAGCAGCCCAGGACTAGCGGGAGGGGGAGAGACCCAGTACTTC. This translates into CASSPGLAGGGETQYF.

The chain uses TRBV7-3 and TRBJ2-2; unclear D gene. The CDR3 spans 12 residues. The germline CDR1 and CDR2 sequences are SGHTA and FQGTGA. V was trimmed by 1 base and J by 7 bases, leaving 4 bases between them. This chain's CDR3 is CASSLRGGELFF. DNA for the CDR3: TGTGCCAGCAGCTTAAGAGGCGGGGAGCTGTTTTTT.

The chain recombines TRBV18 with TRBJ2-3; possibly TRBD1 for D (5 bases). The germline V and J ends were trimmed by 4 bases and 3 bases, with 14 bases remaining between them. In germline, CDR1 is KGHSH, CDR2 LQKENI. The CDR3 runs 15 residues. The CDR3 sequence is CASSLQGVGTDTQYF. In DNA, the CDR3 is TGTGCCAGCTCACTTCAGGGCGTGGGGACAGATACGCAGTATTTT.